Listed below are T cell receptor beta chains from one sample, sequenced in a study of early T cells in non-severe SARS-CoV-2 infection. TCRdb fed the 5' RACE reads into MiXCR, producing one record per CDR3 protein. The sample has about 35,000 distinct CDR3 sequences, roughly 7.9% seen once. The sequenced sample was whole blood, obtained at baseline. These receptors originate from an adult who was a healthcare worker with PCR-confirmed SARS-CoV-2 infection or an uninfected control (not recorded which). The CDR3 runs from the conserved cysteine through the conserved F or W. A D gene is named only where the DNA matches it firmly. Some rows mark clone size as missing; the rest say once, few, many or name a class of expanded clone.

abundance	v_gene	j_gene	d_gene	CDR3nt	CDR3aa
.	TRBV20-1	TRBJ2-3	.	TGCAGTGCTACCTCGACGGGAAGCACAGATACGCAGTATTTT	CSATSTGSTDTQYF
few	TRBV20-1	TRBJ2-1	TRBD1	TGCAGTGCTATCCGGGACAGGGGGATCGATGAGCAGTTCTTC	CSAIRDRGIDEQFF
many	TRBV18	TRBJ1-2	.	TGTGCCAGCTCACCTGGGGGGAGCTATGGCTACACCTTC	CASSPGGSYGYTF
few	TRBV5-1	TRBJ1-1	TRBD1	TGCGCCAGCAGCCAAATCGACAGGGGTTGGACTGAAGCTTTCTTT	CASSQIDRGWTEAFF
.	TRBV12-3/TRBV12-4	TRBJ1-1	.	TGTGCCAGCAGTTTAGAGGTTTCGAACACTGAAGCTTTCTTT	CASSLEVSNTEAFF
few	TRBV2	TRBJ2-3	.	TGTGCCAGCAGTGAAAAGGCTCGCCTCACAGATACGCAGTATTTT	CASSEKARLTDTQYF
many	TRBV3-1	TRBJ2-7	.	TGTGCCAGCAGCCAAGGAAGTGTAGGACCCCCTCTCCCCGAGCAGTACTTC	CASSQGSVGPPLPEQYF
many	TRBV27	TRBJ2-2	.	TGTGCCAGCCACCCTGCGCGGGATTACACCGGGGAGCTGTTTTTT	CASHPARDYTGELFF
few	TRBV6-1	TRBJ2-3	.	TGTGCCAGCAGTGAAGCGCTTCAGGGCCCAGATACGCAGTATTTT	CASSEALQGPDTQYF
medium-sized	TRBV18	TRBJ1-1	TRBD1	TGTGCCAGCTCATCGGGACAGAGAGGGACTGAAGCTTTCTTT	CASSSGQRGTEAFF
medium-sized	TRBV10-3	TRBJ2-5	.	TGTGCCATCAGTGTGGCGGGCAAGCAAGAGACCCAGTACTTC	CAISVAGKQETQYF
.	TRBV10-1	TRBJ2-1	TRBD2	TGCGCCAGCAGTGTAGCGGGGGGGCCGAGTGAGCAGTTCTTC	CASSVAGGPSEQFF
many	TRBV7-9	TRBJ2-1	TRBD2	TGTGCCAGCAGGATCGGGACTAGCGGGGAAGATGAGCAGTTCTTC	CASRIGTSGEDEQFF
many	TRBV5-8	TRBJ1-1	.	TGTGCCAGCAGCTTGGTTCAGGGAAGCGCTGAAGCTTTCTTT	CASSLVQGSAEAFF
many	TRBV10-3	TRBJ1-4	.	TGTGCCATCAGTGAGGGGTTGGCTAATGAAAAACTGTTTTTT	CAISEGLANEKLFF
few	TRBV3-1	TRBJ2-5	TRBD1	TGTGCCAGCAGCCAGGGACAGGGGGATCAAGAGACCCAGTACTTC	CASSQGQGDQETQYF
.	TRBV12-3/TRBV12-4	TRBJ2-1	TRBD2	TGTGCCAGCAGTCTGAGACTAGCTTGGATGAATGAGCAGTTCTTC	CASSLRLAWMNEQFF
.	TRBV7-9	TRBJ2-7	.	TGTGCCAGCAGCCAGGGGAGCCGGGAGCAGTACTTC	CASSQGSREQYF
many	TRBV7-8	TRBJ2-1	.	TGTGCCAGCAGCTTTGTAGCAGCGTTTGAGCAGTTCTTC	CASSFVAAFEQFF
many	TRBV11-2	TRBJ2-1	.	TGTGCCAGCAGCTCAGGACAGTACTTCGAGCAGTTCTTC	CASSSGQYFEQFF
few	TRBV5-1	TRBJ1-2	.	TGCGCCAGCAGCTTGGAGCTTCTCTCCTATGGCTACACCTTC	CASSLELLSYGYTF
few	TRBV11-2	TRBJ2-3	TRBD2	TGTGCCAGCTGCCCCGTGGCGGGGGGGGGAGATACGCAGTATTTT	CASCPVAGGGDTQYF
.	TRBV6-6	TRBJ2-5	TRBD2	TGTGCCAGCAGCCGAGGAGGGACTAAAGAGACCCAGTACTTC	CASSRGGTKETQYF
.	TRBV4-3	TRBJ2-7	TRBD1	TGCGCCAGCAGCCGCTCTCACAGGGGGAGTCCCTACGAGCAGTACTTC	CASSRSHRGSPYEQYF
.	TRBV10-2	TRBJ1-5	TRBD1	TGCGCCAGCACGGCGACAGGGAATCAGCCCCAGCATTTT	CASTATGNQPQHF
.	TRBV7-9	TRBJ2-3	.	TGTGCCAGCAGCTTGCAGGCGTCCACAGATACGCAGTATTTT	CASSLQASTDTQYF
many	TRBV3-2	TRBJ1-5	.	TGTGCCATAGACCCTAGCGGGGGTTACAATCAGCCCCAGCATTTT	CAIDPSGGYNQPQHF
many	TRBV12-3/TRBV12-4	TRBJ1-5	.	TGTGCCAGCAGTTTAGGGAGGGGGGCCTCCAATCAGCCCCAGCATTTT	CASSLGRGASNQPQHF
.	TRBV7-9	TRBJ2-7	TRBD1	TGTGCCAGCAGCCAGGGGACAGAACTCTGGGTCGAGCAGTACTTC	CASSQGTELWVEQYF
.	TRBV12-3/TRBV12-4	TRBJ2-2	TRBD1	TGTGCCAGCAGTGTCAGGGGACAGGGAATCCCCGGGGAGCTGTTTTTT	CASSVRGQGIPGELFF
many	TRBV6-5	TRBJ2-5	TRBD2	TGTGCCAGCAGTCCCACTAGCGGGGGTGCATACCAAGAGACCCAGTACTTC	CASSPTSGGAYQETQYF
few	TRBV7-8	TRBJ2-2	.	TGTGCCAGCAGCATAAGGGAGGCCGGGGAGCTGTTTTTT	CASSIREAGELFF
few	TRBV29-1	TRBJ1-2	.	TGCAGCGGCGGTCGCAAAGGTGGCTACACCTTC	CSGGRKGGYTF
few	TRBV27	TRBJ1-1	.	TGTGCCAGCAGATCGGACAGACCGAACACTGAAGCTTTCTTT	CASRSDRPNTEAFF
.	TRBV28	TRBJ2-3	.	TGTGCCAGCAGTCCAGGGACCGGGTTAGGTACGCAGTATTTT	CASSPGTGLGTQYF
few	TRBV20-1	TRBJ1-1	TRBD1	TGCAGTGCTAACGGCCTGGAGCAGGGGGGCCACACTGAAGCTTTCTTT	CSANGLEQGGHTEAFF
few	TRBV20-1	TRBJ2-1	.	TGCAGTGCTAGAGGACATAATACCCAAAACAATGAGCAGTTCTTC	CSARGHNTQNNEQFF
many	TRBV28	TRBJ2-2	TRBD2	TGTGCCAGCAGACCCCCCCTAGCGGAAAACACCGGGGAGCTGTTTTTT	CASRPPLAENTGELFF
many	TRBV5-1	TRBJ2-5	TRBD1	TGCGCCAGCAGCCTTGGACAGGGGGCAGAGACCCAGTACTTC	CASSLGQGAETQYF